There are many counts of the clone carrying this T cell receptor beta chain. The data were obtained in a study of T cells after yellow fever vaccination. TCRdb re-derived calls from the 5' RACE reads in MiXCR, one entry per CDR3 protein. This table has roughly 330,000 distinct CDR3 sequences, under 5% appearing once. V shed 0 bases and J 14 bases; nucleotides not matched to a gene: 13. This CDR3 has 15 amino acids. Looked up from germline, CDR1 is ENHRY and CDR2 is SYGVKD. The material was PBMCs, obtained 5 days after the yellow fever booster vaccination. The sequence was collected from a man aged 18 to 35 who received the YFV17D yellow fever vaccine. V and J are TRBV10-3 and TRBJ2-5, with TRBD2 matching over 9 bases. CDR3 bases: TGTGCCATCAGTGAGTCGACTGTGGGACTAGCCCCACAATACTTC. Encoded protein: CAISESTVGLAPQYF.